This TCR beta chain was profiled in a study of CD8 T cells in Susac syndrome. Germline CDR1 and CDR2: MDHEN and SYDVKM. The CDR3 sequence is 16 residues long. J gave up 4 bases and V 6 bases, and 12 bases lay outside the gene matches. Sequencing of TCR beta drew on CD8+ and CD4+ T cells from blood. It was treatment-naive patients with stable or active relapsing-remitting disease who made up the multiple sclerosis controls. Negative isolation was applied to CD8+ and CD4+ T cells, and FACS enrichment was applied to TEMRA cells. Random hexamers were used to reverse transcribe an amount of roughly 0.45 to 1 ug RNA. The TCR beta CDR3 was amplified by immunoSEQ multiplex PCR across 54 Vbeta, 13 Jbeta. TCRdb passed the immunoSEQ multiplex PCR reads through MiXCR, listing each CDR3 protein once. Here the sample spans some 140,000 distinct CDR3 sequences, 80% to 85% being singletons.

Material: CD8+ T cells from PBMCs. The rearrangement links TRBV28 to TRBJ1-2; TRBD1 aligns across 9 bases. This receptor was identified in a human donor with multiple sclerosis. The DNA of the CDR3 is TGTGCCAGCAGAGCTCGGGACAGGGCACTATCCTATGGCTACACCTTC. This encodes CASRARDRALSYGYTF.